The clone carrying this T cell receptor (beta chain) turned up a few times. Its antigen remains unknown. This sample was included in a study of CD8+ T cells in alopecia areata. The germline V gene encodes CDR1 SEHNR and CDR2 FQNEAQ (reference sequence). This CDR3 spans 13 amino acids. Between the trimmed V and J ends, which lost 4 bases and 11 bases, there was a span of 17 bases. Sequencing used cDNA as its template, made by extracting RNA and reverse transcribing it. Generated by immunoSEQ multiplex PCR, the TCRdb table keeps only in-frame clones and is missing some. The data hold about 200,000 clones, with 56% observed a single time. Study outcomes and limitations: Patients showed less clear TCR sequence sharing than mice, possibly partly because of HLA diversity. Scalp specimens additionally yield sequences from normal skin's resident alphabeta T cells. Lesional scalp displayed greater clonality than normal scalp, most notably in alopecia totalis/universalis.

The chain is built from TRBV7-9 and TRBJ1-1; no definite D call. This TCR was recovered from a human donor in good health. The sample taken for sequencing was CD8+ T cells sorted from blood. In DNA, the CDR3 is TGTGCCAGCAGCTCTCCTGGGAGCCAGCGGGCTTTCTTT. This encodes CASSSPGSQRAFF.